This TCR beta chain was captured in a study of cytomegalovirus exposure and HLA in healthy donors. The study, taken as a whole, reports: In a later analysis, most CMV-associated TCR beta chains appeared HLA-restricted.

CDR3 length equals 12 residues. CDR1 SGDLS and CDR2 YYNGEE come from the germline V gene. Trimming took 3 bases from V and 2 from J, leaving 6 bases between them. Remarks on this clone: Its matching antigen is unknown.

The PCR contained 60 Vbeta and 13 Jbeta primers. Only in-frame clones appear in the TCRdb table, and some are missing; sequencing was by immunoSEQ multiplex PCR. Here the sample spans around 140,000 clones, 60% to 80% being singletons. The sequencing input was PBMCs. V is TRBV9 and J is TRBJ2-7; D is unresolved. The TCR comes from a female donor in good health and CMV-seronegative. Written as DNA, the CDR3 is TGTGCCAGCAGCGGAGCTACCTACGAGCAGTACTTC. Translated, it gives CASSGATYEQYF. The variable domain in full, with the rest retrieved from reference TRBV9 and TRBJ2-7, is DSGVTQTPKHLITATGQRVTLRCSPRSGDLSVYWYQQSLDQGLQFLIQYYNGEERAKGNILERFSAQQFPDLHSELNLSSLELGDSALYFCASSGATYEQYFGPGTRLTVT.